What follows are 17 T cell receptor beta chains derived from one specimen sequenced in a study of T cells expressing NK-cell markers. Each CDR3 protein gets one entry in TCRdb, which reprocessed the 5' RACE reads and gives no DNA. This table lists 450,000 to 600,000 distinct CDR3 sequences. Sequenced input: blood T cells: a sorted CD56 or NKG2C T cell subset, CD4+ or CD8+ T cells, or bulk PBMC T cells (not recorded which). The source of these receptors is a young man in good health.

V usage is TRBV12-3 or TRBV12-4 and J usage is TRBJ2-4; TCRdb names TRBD1, which stays unverified in the absence of DNA. The CDR3 has 16 amino acids. This CDR3 reads CASRDSQGTGENIQYF.

The V and J genes are TRBV28 and TRBJ2-1; as DNA is missing, the TRBD2 call by TCRdb cannot be tested. CDR1 MDHEN and CDR2 SYDVKM come from the germline V gene. The CDR3 has 16 residues. CDR3 sequence reads: CASSPLGTSSYNEQFF.

The chain uses TRBV7-9 and TRBJ1-6. Germline CDR1 is SEHNR and CDR2 is FQNEAQ (reference sequence). CDR3 length: 14 residues. This CDR3 is CASSLPQGNSPLHF. The variable domain in full, with the rest retrieved from reference TRBV7-9 and TRBJ1-6, is DTGVSQNPRHKITKRGQNVTFRCDPISEHNRLYWYRQTLGQGPEFLTYFQNEAQLEKSRLLSDRFSAERPKGSFSTLEIQRTEQGDSAMYLCASSLPQGNSPLHFGNGTRLTVT.

The rearrangement links TRBV20-1 to TRBJ1-1. The germline V gene has CDR1 DFQATT and CDR2 SNEGSKA (reference sequence). CDR3 length equals 13 residues. CDR3 residues: CSARDPRGAEAFF.

The gene calls are TRBV6-5 and TRBJ2-1; TCRdb returns TRBD1, unconfirmable since there is no DNA. This CDR3 comprises 14 residues. Germline V lookup: CDR1 MNHEY, CDR2 SVGAGI. The CDR3 sequence is CASRGAGTYNEQFF.

The rearrangement uses TRBV6-5 and TRBJ2-5. Looked up from germline, CDR1 is MNHEY and CDR2 is SVGAGI. CDR3 length: 14 amino acids. The CDR3 spells CASSYLGRQETQYF.

The chain recombines TRBV12-3 or TRBV12-4 with TRBJ2-3; TCRdb's D call, TRBD2, is unchecked because there is no DNA. This CDR3 is built from 15 residues. The CDR3: CASSFLAGVEDTQYF.

J is TRBJ1-3 and V is TRBV20-1; TCRdb selects TRBD1, and the lack of DNA leaves this call unchecked. Per germline, CDR1 DFQATT and CDR2 SNEGSKA (reference sequence). CDR3 length: 16 amino acids. Here the CDR3 reads CSARSGGWGTGNTIYF.

V usage is TRBV30 and J usage is TRBJ1-1. Germline V gives CDR1 GTSNPN, CDR2 SVGIG (reference sequence). CDR3 length: 12 residues. The CDR3 here is CAWSLSLSEAFF.

This sequence joins TRBV20-1 and TRBJ2-5; checking the TCRdb D call of TRBD2 is not possible without DNA. The CDR3 has 16 amino acids. Germline assignment: CDR1 DFQATT and CDR2 SNEGSKA (reference sequence). The CDR3 region is CSARDPRRAVQETQYF.

The chain carries TRBV5-1 and TRBJ2-2. Germline CDR1 and CDR2: SGHRS and YFSETQ. This CDR3 has 16 amino acids. CDR3 sequence: CASSLAGRSNTGELFF.

This CDR3 is CASSAGRLSGNTIYF. The chain has TRBV7-8 and TRBJ1-3. CDR3 size: 15 residues. Per the germline V gene, CDR1 is SGHVS and CDR2 is FQNEAQ.

This chain links TRBV4-2 with TRBJ2-3. This CDR3 comprises 14 residues. CDR1 is LGHNA, CDR2 YNFKEQ, per germline. The CDR3 reads CASSQHSPPDTQYF.

V gene TRBV29-1 combines with J gene TRBJ2-3; TCRdb's assignment of TRBD2 cannot be checked, as there is no DNA. CDR1 and CDR2 (germline): SQVTM, ANQGSEA. The CDR3 extends over 16 amino acids. The CDR3 sequence is CSVPKSSGSLTDTQYF.

This rearrangement joins TRBV7-2 to TRBJ1-1. CDR1 and CDR2 (germline): SGHTA, FQGNSA. CDR3 length equals 14 residues. CDR3 sequence: CASSSGWMAAEAFF.

The chain links TRBV2 to TRBJ2-1; the D gene TCRdb calls, TRBD1, cannot be checked with no DNA. Per the germline V gene, CDR1 is SNHLY and CDR2 is FYNNEI. The CDR3 spans 13 residues. Here the CDR3 reads CASIQIPGDKQFF.

The chain uses TRBV12-3 or TRBV12-4 and TRBJ2-1; TCRdb indicates TRBD1, and absent DNA this call remains unverified. The CDR3 totals 15 residues. CDR3 sequence: CASSLVGGGYNEQFF.